This T cell receptor (beta chain) was sequenced for a study of OX40 agonist ivuxolimab in advanced cancers. Generated by immunoSEQ multiplex PCR, the TCRdb table keeps only in-frame clones and is missing some. The sample includes tens of thousands of clones, roughly 80% seen only once; the top ten take about 3.1%. Blood draws occurred at baseline, cycle 4 day 1, and cycle 7 day 1. Worth noting for this clone: What it binds is unknown.

General study points: At 0.1 to 3.0 mg/kg and by week 6, CD4+ and CD8+ T cells in the blood had expanded clonally.

Sequences were derived from CD4+ or CD8+ T cells sorted from blood, sampled in a trial of the OX40 agonist ivuxolimab. The TCR sequence derives from an adult with an advanced solid tumor such as melanoma, head and neck, liver or kidney cancer.

CDR3 sequence reads: CASSTDRDQRGYTF. CDR3 nucleotides: TGTGCCAGCAGCACAGACAGGGACCAACGTGGCTACACCTTC. The genes are TRBV11-3 and TRBJ1-2, with 7 nucleotides matching TRBD1. Unmatched junction bases numbered 10, after V lost 5 bases and J lost 7 bases. The CDR3 contains 14 residues. Germline CDR1 SGHNT, CDR2 YENEEA.